The 32 T cell receptor beta chains below were found in one sample sequenced in a study of blood T cells in healthy people across ages. PCR was performed a second time for 7 to 11 cycles using a sample-barcoded 5' primer and a J-beta primer mix. TCRdb itself ran the 5' RACE reads through MiXCR, one entry per CDR3 protein. The table has 700,000 to 850,000 distinct CDR3 sequences, 36% seen once. Specimen: blood. The receptors shown here come from a man younger than 35 in good health.

This clonotype showed up just a few times. CDR3: CASSRGEANEKLFF. The CDR3 nucleotides are TGTGCCAGCAGTCGAGGGGAGGCTAATGAAAAACTGTTTTTT. This sequence joins TRBV12-3 or TRBV12-4 and TRBJ1-4; D possibly corresponds to TRBD1 (5 bases). The CDR3 consists of 14 residues. V was cut by 5 bases and J by 3 bases, with 10 bases left in between.

This clonotype was counted a few times. The chain employs TRBV4-3 and TRBJ1-1; 7 bases agree with TRBD1. Trimming cost V 0 bases and J 1 base; bases outside gene matches: 11. CDR1 and CDR2 from the germline V gene are LGHNA and YSLEER. There are 18 residues in the CDR3. CDR3 sequence reads: CASSQDLSTGKGNTEAFF. The CDR3 DNA is TGCGCCAGCAGCCAAGATCTTTCGACAGGGAAGGGGAACACTGAAGCTTTCTTT.

This sequence joins TRBV16 and TRBJ1-4; D is unclear. The germline V gene has CDR1 KGHSY and CDR2 FQNENV. The V and J ends lost 5 bases and 5 bases respectively, with 9 bases between them. This CDR3 has 13 amino acids. The CDR3 DNA reads TGTGCCAGCAGCTACATGATAAATGAAAAACTGTTTTTT. It encodes CASSYMINEKLFF.

The chain combines TRBV12-3 or TRBV12-4 with TRBJ1-1; the D gene is possibly TRBD1 (6 bases). Trimming pared 5 bases from V and 6 bases from J, leaving 13 bases between. The CDR3 has 13 amino acids. The DNA for the CDR3 is TGTGCCAGCAGTCCAAAAAGGGGGGCTGAAGCTTTCTTT. It specifies CASSPKRGAEAFF.

This clonotype came up many times. The chain uses TRBV9 and TRBJ2-1; D gene uncertain. The CDR3 loop spans 13 amino acids. Germline lookup yields CDR1 SGDLS and CDR2 YYNGEE. Trimming pared 0 bases from V and 6 bases from J, leaving 7 bases between. CDR3 residues: CASSVGLTNEQFF. DNA of the CDR3: TGTGCCAGCAGCGTAGGTCTTACCAATGAGCAGTTCTTC.

This clonotype has only a few counts. This chain connects TRBV14 to TRBJ1-2; tentative D call: TRBD1 (6 bases). Germline CDR1 is SGHDN and CDR2 is FVKESK. V lost 2 bases and J lost 8, with 18 bases in between. The CDR3 covers 15 residues. CDR3 nucleotide sequence: TGTGCCAGCAGCCAATTTCAACAGCCTCAGGGGGGCTACACCTTC. It specifies CASSQFQQPQGGYTF.

The chain has TRBV4-3 and TRBJ1-2; D gene uncertain. CDR3 length equals 15 residues. Between the trimmed V and J ends, which lost 0 bases and 7 bases, there was a span of 15 bases. The germline V gene encodes CDR1 LGHNA and CDR2 YSLEER. The CDR3 protein is CASSQEVGPRGGYTF. In DNA form, the CDR3 reads TGCGCCAGCAGCCAAGAAGTCGGGCCTCGGGGTGGCTACACCTTC.

For this clonotype: A much larger clone lies one base from this, so it may be a read error. This chain uses TRBV29-1 with TRBJ2-1; 8 positions agree with TRBD1. Germline V gene lookup returns CDR1 SQVTM and CDR2 ANQGSEA. The V segment lost 2 bases and the J segment 5 bases; nucleotides outside the gene matches: 8. The CDR3 totals 15 residues. The CDR3 nucleotides read TGCAGCGTTGAACGTGGGGACAGGTACGACAATGAGCAGTTCTTC. This codes for CSVERGDRYDNEQFF.

This rearrangement joins TRBV28 to TRBJ2-6; D gene ambiguous. Per the germline V gene, CDR1 is MDHEN and CDR2 is SYDVKM. V was trimmed by 5 bases and J by 2 bases, leaving 4 bases between them. This CDR3 contains 13 residues. The CDR3 DNA follows: TGTGCCAGCAGTGTCCCTGGGGCCAACGTCCTGACTTTC. Encoded protein: CASSVPGANVLTF.

This rearrangement joins TRBV6-5 to TRBJ1-1, with D perhaps TRBD1 (5 bases). V was clipped by 0 bases and J by 1 base, with 18 bases between them. This CDR3 is built from 18 residues. The germline V gene has CDR1 MNHEY and CDR2 SVGAGI. DNA for the CDR3: TGTGCCAGCAGTTACTCGATATGGACACAGGCCTGGAACACTGAAGCTTTCTTT. This sequence encodes CASSYSIWTQAWNTEAFF.

The chain combines TRBV28 with TRBJ2-3; D possibly corresponds to TRBD2 (5 bases). The germline V and J ends were trimmed by 4 bases and 2 bases, with 13 bases remaining between them. The CDR3 extends over 15 amino acids. The germline V gene has CDR1 MDHEN and CDR2 SYDVKM. CDR3 nucleotides: TGTGCCAGCAGTTCCCATAGCGCGGCCACAGATACGCAGTATTTT. Translation gives CASSSHSAATDTQYF.

The sample holds a few counts of this clonotype. The V call is TRBV3-1, the J call TRBJ2-1; 8 nucleotides line up with TRBD1. V lost 4 bases, J lost 6 bases, and 14 bases stayed unmatched. The CDR3 has 17 residues. The germline V gene has CDR1 LGHDT and CDR2 YNNKEL (reference sequence). CDR3 DNA sequence: TGTGCCAGCAGCCCCAAGATCCCTCTACAGGGGGGCAATGAGCAGTTCTTC. The encoded protein is CASSPKIPLQGGNEQFF.

The chain couples TRBV9 to TRBJ1-5; the D gene is possibly TRBD1 (5 bases). Germline values: CDR1 SGDLS, CDR2 YYNGEE. V was pared by 0 bases and J by 6 bases, with 10 bases between. The CDR3 runs 14 residues. The CDR3 DNA reads as TGTGCCAGCAGCGTAGAGGCAGGGATTCAGCCCCAGCATTTT. Protein: CASSVEAGIQPQHF.

This clonotype has more than one count but fewer than ten. For the CDR3, the DNA is TGTGCCAGCAGCGTCACGGGACAGGCCTTCTATGGCTACACCTTC. It translates to CASSVTGQAFYGYTF. The chain employs TRBV9 and TRBJ1-2; 8 bases are shared with TRBD1. The length of the CDR3 is 15 residues. CDR1 is SGDLS and CDR2 is YYNGEE in the germline V gene. V lost 2 bases to trimming and J lost 4 bases; unmatched junction nucleotides: 7. Based on the CDR3 plus reference TRBV9 and TRBJ1-2, the full variable domain is DSGVTQTPKHLITATGQRVTLRCSPRSGDLSVYWYQQSLDQGLQFLIQYYNGEERAKGNILERFSAQQFPDLHSELNLSSLELGDSALYFCASSVTGQAFYGYTFGSGTRLTVV.

This clonotype was detected a few times. A much larger clone is a single base away; this may be a read error. This chain connects TRBV5-1 to TRBJ2-5, with 8 bases matching TRBD1. The CDR3 totals 15 residues. V was pared by 0 bases and J by 11 bases, with 12 bases of the junction left unmatched. CDR1 and CDR2 (germline): SGHRS, YFSETQ. The CDR3 coding sequence is TGCGCCAGCAGCTTGGTGGTTGACAGGGGAAATGAGCAGTACTTC. It is translated as CASSLVVDRGNEQYF. Full variable domain (outside the CDR3, taken from reference TRBV5-1 and TRBJ2-5): KAGVTQTPRYLIKTRGQQVTLSCSPISGHRSVSWYQQTPGQGLQFLFEYFSETQRNKGNFPGRFSGRQFSNSRSEMNVSTLELGDSALYLCASSLVVDRGNEQYFGPGTRLLVL.

This clonotype appeared once. For the CDR3, the DNA is TGTGCCAGCAGCCGCCCGGAGGGGACTGAAGCTTTCTTT. Its protein is CASSRPEGTEAFF. The chain carries TRBV27 and TRBJ1-1, with TRBD1 as a possible D gene (5 bases). V was shortened by 6 bases and J by 5 bases, with 13 bases between the two germline ends. This CDR3 spans 13 amino acids. Per the germline V gene, CDR1 is MNHEY and CDR2 is SMNVEV (reference sequence).

In this sample, this clonotype turned up once. This rearrangement joins TRBV5-1 to TRBJ1-1, with 11 positions matching TRBD1. The CDR3 is made up of 21 amino acids. Germline trimming cut 4 bases from V and 4 bases from J; bases unmatched to any gene: 24. CDR1 is SGHRS and CDR2 is YFSETQ in the germline V gene. DNA of the CDR3: TGCGCCAGCAGCCTACCGAAGATTCCGGGACAGGGGGGGGGATCGGCCACTGAAGCTTTCTTT. Amino acid sequence: CASSLPKIPGQGGGSATEAFF. The full variable domain, rest sourced from reference TRBV5-1 and TRBJ1-1, is KAGVTQTPRYLIKTRGQQVTLSCSPISGHRSVSWYQQTPGQGLQFLFEYFSETQRNKGNFPGRFSGRQFSNSRSEMNVSTLELGDSALYLCASSLPKIPGQGGGSATEAFFGQGTRLTVV.

The rearrangement links TRBV27 to TRBJ1-4; D is perhaps TRBD1 (6 bases). V lost 0 bases to trimming and J lost 7 bases, with 24 bases between them. CDR1 and CDR2 (germline): MNHEY, SMNVEV (reference sequence). The CDR3 is made up of 19 amino acids. CDR3 nucleotides: TGTGCCAGCAGTTTATCGGGGGGCACGGGACCAGCACCCGGTGAAAAACTGTTTTTT. It translates to CASSLSGGTGPAPGEKLFF.

This clonotype came up many times. The J gene is TRBJ2-3, the V gene TRBV12-3 or TRBV12-4; no reliable D call. The CDR3 totals 10 residues. Trimming removed 4 bases from V and 6 bases from J, with 2 bases in between. The CDR3 spells CASSSDTQYF. The CDR3 DNA reads TGTGCCAGCAGTTCGGATACGCAGTATTTT.

This clonotype has more than one count but fewer than ten. V usage is TRBV7-9 and J usage is TRBJ2-1; weak D call: TRBD1 (6 bases). This CDR3 is 15 amino acids long. The V end lost 4 bases, the J end lost 6 bases, and 16 bases lay between the germline ends. From germline, CDR1 is SEHNR and CDR2 FQNEAQ (reference sequence). CDR3 bases: TGTGCCAGCAGCTCGAGGGGGACCTTATTCAATGAGCAGTTCTTC. Amino acids: CASSSRGTLFNEQFF.

This clonotype was observed a few times. The chain has TRBV7-8 and TRBJ2-1; 9 bases fit TRBD2. The DNA end favors TRBJ2-7, so the J call may be wrong. Germline V lookup: CDR1 SGHVS, CDR2 FQNEAQ. This CDR3 has 18 amino acids. CDR3 amino acids: CASSLGASGESSYNEQYF. In DNA form, the CDR3 reads TGTGCCAGCAGCTTAGGGGCTAGCGGGGAGAGCTCCTACAATGAGCAGTACTTC.

V gene TRBV6-2 or TRBV6-3 combines with J gene TRBJ1-2, with D possibly being TRBD1 (6 bases). Germline CDR1 MNHEY, CDR2 SVGEGT. Trimming cost V 2 bases and J 4 bases, with 20 bases left between them. The CDR3 covers 17 residues. CDR3: CASSYEQGLASGYGYTF. For the CDR3, the DNA is TGTGCCAGCAGTTACGAACAGGGATTGGCGTCAGGCTATGGCTACACCTTC.

Turning to this clonotype: A much more abundant neighbour one base away suggests this may be a read error. This chain connects TRBV12-3 or TRBV12-4 to TRBJ2-1; D not certain. The J call may be in error: the DNA end matches TRBJ2-7 better. The CDR3 length is 13 residues. The CDR3 DNA is TGTGCCAGCAGTCCCAGCGCCTACAATGAGCAGTACTTC. Translation gives CASSPSAYNEQYF.

In this sample, this clonotype turned up once. One base away lies a much larger clone, so this may be a sequencing read error. This chain joins TRBV12-3 or TRBV12-4 and TRBJ2-3, with 9 bases that match TRBD2. The CDR3 totals 15 residues. CDR3 region: CASSFELAGADMQYF. For the CDR3, the DNA is TGTGCCAGCAGTTTCGAGTTAGCGGGGGCAGATATGCAGTATTTT.

In this sample, this clonotype turned up a few times. The V gene is TRBV4-3, the J gene TRBJ1-2, with D uncertain. The germline V gene has CDR1 LGHNA and CDR2 YSLEER. This CDR3 comprises 14 residues. Trimming cost V 4 bases and J 4 bases, with 13 bases left between them. The CDR3 here is CASSPIGLGYGYTF. CDR3 DNA: TGCGCCAGCAGCCCGATAGGGCTAGGCTATGGCTACACCTTC.

The gene calls are TRBV20-1 and TRBJ2-1, with 7 bases identical to TRBD2. Germline values: CDR1 DFQATT, CDR2 SNEGSKA (reference sequence). The CDR3 spans 13 residues. The V segment lost 2 bases and the J segment 9 bases; nucleotides outside the gene matches: 7. CDR3 bases: TGCAGTGCTAGAAACCTGGGGGGGACTGAGCAGTTCTTC. It encodes CSARNLGGTEQFF.

This clonotype was seen a handful of times. This sequence joins TRBV5-6 and TRBJ1-1; D uncertain. Per the germline V gene, CDR1 is SGHDT and CDR2 is YYEEEE. V was shortened by 0 bases and J by 5 bases, with 17 bases between the two germline ends. The CDR3 has 16 amino acids. As DNA, the CDR3 is TGTGCCAGCAGCTTGGAAGGAGCGGCCAGAGGGACTGAAGCTTTCTTT. This translates into CASSLEGAARGTEAFF.

The chain is built from TRBV13 and TRBJ2-7; no definite D call. V dropped 3 bases and J dropped 7 bases, with 19 bases sitting between them. Per the germline V gene, CDR1 is PRHDT and CDR2 is FYEKMQ (reference sequence). The CDR3 consists of 15 residues. CDR3 sequence: CASSFSDGAYNEQYF. As DNA, the CDR3 is TGTGCCAGCAGCTTCTCGGACGGTGCCTACAATGAGCAGTACTTC.

The gene calls are TRBV12-3 or TRBV12-4 and TRBJ1-2; 7 nucleotides line up with TRBD1. V shed 0 bases and J 7 bases; nucleotides not matched to a gene: 2. The CDR3 is 13 amino acids. CDR3 bases: TGTGCCAGCAGTTTAGCGACAGGGTCTGGCTACACCTTC. Translating it yields CASSLATGSGYTF.

In this sample, this clonotype turned up a few times. V gene TRBV3-1 combines with J gene TRBJ2-5, with 7 nucleotides matching TRBD1. The CDR3 runs to 15 residues. The V gene end was trimmed by 0 bases and the J gene end by 5 bases; junction bases not matched to a gene: 6. The germline V gene has CDR1 LGHDT and CDR2 YNNKEL (reference sequence). The CDR3 is CASSQEGTEVETQYF. Here the CDR3 DNA reads TGTGCCAGCAGCCAAGAAGGGACAGAGGTGGAGACCCAGTACTTC.

This clonotype was seen a handful of times. V usage is TRBV27 and J usage is TRBJ1-5; D is perhaps TRBD1 (6 bases). Germline-derived CDR1 and CDR2 are MNHEY and SMNVEV (reference sequence). Trimming took 2 bases from V and 7 from J, leaving 15 bases between them. CDR3 size: 15 residues. The CDR3 DNA is TGTGCCAGCAGTTTAGGGCCGGAGGGGGAGCAGCCCCAGCATTTT. Protein product: CASSLGPEGEQPQHF.

The rearrangement joins TRBV6-4 to TRBJ1-3, with D hard to call. The CDR3 is 16 amino acids. V lost 6 bases to trimming and J lost 0 bases, with 15 bases between them. CDR1 is MRHNA and CDR2 is SNTAGT in the germline V gene. This CDR3 reads CASSPDAPNSGNTIYF. In DNA form, the CDR3 reads TGTGCCAGCAGCCCCGACGCCCCGAACTCTGGAAACACCATATATTTT.